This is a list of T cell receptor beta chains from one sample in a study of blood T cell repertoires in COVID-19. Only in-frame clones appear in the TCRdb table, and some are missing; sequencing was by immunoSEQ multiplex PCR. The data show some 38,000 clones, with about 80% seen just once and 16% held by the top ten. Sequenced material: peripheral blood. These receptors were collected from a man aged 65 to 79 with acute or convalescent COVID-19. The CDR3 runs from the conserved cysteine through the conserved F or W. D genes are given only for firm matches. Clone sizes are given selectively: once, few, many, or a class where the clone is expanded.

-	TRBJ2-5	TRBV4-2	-	CASRVGAASDQETQYF	TGTGCCAGCAGGGTAGGGGCGGCTAGCGATCAAGAGACCCAGTACTTC
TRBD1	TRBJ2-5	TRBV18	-	CASSPRSPGQGRETQYF	TGTGCCAGCTCACCACGTTCCCCGGGACAGGGTAGGGAGACCCAGTACTTC
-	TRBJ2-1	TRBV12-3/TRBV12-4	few	CASSLSTDNEQFF	TGTGCCAGCAGTTTGAGCACTGACAATGAGCAGTTCTTC
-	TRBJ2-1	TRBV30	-	CAWSVFRYNEQFF	TGTGCCTGGAGTGTATTTCGCTACAATGAGCAGTTCTTC
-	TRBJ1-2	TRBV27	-	CASSLTANYGYTF	TGTGCCAGCAGTCTGACAGCTAACTATGGCTACACCTTC
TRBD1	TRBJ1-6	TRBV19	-	CASNPPGQANSPLHF	TGTGCCAGTAATCCTCCGGGACAGGCTAATTCACCCCTCCACTTT
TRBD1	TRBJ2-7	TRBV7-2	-	CASSSGQGEAYEQYF	TGTGCCAGCAGCTCAGGACAGGGGGAGGCCTACGAGCAGTACTTC
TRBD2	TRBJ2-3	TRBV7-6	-	CASSPSGIPTDTQYF	TGTGCCAGCAGCCCTAGCGGGATACCCACAGATACGCAGTATTTT
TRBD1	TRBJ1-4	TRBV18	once	CASSRDRDEKLFF	TGTGCCAGCTCACGAGACAGGGATGAAAAACTGTTTTTT
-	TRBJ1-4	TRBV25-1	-	CASTPHGGGNEKLFF	TGTGCCAGCACCCCCCACGGTGGGGGCAATGAAAAACTGTTTTTT
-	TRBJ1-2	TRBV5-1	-	CASSPSTGYGYTF	TGCGCCAGCAGCCCCAGCACAGGCTATGGCTACACCTTC
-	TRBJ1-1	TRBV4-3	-	CASSQNSLTEAFF	TGCGCCAGCAGCCAGAACAGTCTGACTGAAGCTTTCTTT
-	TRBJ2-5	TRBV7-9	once	CASSLKGSKVVKRETQYF	TGTGCCAGCAGCTTAAAGGGGTCCAAGGTCGTAAAAAGGGAGACCCAGTACTTC
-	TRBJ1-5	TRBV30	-	CAWSVSGFQPQHF	TGTGCCTGGAGTGTAAGCGGTTTTCAGCCCCAGCATTTT
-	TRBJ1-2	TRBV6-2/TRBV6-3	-	CASSYYTGSGYTF	TGTGCCAGCAGTTACTATACAGGGAGTGGCTACACCTTC
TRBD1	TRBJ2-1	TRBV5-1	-	CASSLAWQGDEQFF	TGCGCCAGCAGCTTGGCCTGGCAGGGGGATGAGCAGTTCTTC
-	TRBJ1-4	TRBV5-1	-	CASSLGPSTNEKLFF	TGCGCCAGCAGCTTGGGGCCGTCAACTAATGAAAAACTGTTTTTT
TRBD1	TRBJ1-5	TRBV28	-	CASSFLTDRENQPQHF	TGTGCCAGCAGTTTTTTGACGGACAGGGAGAATCAGCCCCAGCATTTT
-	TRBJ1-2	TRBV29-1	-	CSVDVSPGGYGYTF	TGCAGCGTTGACGTCAGTCCCGGGGGCTATGGCTACACCTTC
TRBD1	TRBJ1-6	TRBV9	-	CASSSRQGGNSPLHF	TGTGCCAGCAGCTCTAGACAGGGCGGTAATTCACCCCTCCACTTT
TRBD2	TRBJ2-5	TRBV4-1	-	CASSHPPGLATSETQYF	TGCGCCAGCAGCCATCCTCCGGGACTAGCAACTTCGGAGACCCAGTACTTC